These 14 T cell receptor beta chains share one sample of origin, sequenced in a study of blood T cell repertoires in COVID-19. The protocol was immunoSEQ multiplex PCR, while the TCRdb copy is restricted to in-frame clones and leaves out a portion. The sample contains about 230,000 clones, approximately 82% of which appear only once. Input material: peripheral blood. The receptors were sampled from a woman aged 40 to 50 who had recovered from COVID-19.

The CDR3 loop reads CASSSEGQGGYEQYF. The CDR3 DNA is TGTGCCAGCAGTTCAGAGGGTCAGGGAGGGTACGAGCAGTACTTC. This chain links TRBV13 with TRBJ2-7; 7 bases are shared with TRBD2. The germline CDR1 and CDR2 sequences are PRHDT and FYEKMQ (reference sequence). The trim removed 6 bases at V and 4 bases at J, leaving 12 bases unmatched. This CDR3 spans 15 amino acids.

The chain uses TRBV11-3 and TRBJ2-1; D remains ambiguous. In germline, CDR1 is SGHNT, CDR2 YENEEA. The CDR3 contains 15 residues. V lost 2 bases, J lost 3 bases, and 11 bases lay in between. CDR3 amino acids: CASSLFVLGYNEQFF. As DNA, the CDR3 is TGTGCCAGCAGCTTATTCGTCCTCGGCTACAATGAGCAGTTCTTC.

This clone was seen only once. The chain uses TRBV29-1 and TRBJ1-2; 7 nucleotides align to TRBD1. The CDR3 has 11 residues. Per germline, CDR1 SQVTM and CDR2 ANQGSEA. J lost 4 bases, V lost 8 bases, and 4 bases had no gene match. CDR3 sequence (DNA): TGCAGCACGACAGGGACCTATGGCTACACCTTC. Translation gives CSTTGTYGYTF. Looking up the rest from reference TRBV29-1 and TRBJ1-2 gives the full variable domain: SAVISQKPSRDICQRGTSLTIQCQVDSQVTMMFWYRQQPGQSLTLIATANQGSEATYESGFVIDKFPISRPNLTFSTLTVSNMSPEDSSIYLCSTTGTYGYTFGSGTRLTVV.

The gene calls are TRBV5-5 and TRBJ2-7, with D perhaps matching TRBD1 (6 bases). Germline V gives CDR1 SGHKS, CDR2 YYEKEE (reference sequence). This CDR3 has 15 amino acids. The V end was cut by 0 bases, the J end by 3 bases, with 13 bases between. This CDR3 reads CASSLGMDRDYEQYF. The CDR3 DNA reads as TGTGCCAGCAGCTTGGGGATGGACAGAGACTACGAGCAGTACTTC.

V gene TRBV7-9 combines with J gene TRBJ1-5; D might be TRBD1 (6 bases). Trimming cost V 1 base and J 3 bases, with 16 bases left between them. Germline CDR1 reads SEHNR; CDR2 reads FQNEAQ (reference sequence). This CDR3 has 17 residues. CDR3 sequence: CASSLGTETIFNQPQHF. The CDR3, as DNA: TGTGCCAGCAGCTTAGGGACAGAAACTATTTTCAATCAGCCCCAGCATTTT.

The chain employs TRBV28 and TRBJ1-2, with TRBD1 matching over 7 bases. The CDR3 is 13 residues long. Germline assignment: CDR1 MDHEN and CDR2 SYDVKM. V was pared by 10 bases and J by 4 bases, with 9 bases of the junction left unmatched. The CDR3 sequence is CATRQGVSYGYTF. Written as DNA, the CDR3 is TGTGCCACACGACAGGGCGTATCCTATGGCTACACCTTC.

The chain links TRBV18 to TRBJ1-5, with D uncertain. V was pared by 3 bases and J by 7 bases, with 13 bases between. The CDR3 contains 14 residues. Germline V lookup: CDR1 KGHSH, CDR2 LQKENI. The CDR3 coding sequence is TGTGCCAGCTCACCGGATAGAGCGGCACAGCCCCAGCATTTT. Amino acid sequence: CASSPDRAAQPQHF.

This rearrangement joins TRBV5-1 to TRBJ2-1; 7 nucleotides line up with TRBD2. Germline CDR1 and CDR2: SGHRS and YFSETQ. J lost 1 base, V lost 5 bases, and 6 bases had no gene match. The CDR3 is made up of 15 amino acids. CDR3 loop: CASSVEAGSYNEQFF. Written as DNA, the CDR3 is TGCGCCAGCAGTGTCGAAGCGGGGTCCTACAATGAGCAGTTCTTC.

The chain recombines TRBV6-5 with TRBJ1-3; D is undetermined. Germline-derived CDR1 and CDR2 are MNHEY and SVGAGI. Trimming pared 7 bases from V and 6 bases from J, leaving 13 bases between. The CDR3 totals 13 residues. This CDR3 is CASTRTEINTIYF. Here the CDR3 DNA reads TGTGCCAGCACCAGGACTGAAATAAACACCATATATTTT.

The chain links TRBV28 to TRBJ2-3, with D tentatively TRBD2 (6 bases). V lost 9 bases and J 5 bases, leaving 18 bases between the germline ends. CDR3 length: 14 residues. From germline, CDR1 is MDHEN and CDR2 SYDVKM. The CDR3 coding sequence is TGTGCCAGTTCGCCGGGGGTCCCGGGAGATACGCAGTATTTT. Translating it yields CASSPGVPGDTQYF. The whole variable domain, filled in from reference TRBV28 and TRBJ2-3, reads DVKVTQSSRYLVKRTGEKVFLECVQDMDHENMFWYRQDPGLGLRLIYFSYDVKMKEKGDIPEGYSVSREKKERFSLILESASTNQTSMYLCASSPGVPGDTQYFGPGTRLTVL.

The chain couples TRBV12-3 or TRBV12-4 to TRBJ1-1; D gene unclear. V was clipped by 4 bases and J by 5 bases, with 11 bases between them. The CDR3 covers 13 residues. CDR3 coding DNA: TGTGCCAGCAGTTCACAGATGGGTACTGAAGCTTTCTTT. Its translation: CASSSQMGTEAFF.

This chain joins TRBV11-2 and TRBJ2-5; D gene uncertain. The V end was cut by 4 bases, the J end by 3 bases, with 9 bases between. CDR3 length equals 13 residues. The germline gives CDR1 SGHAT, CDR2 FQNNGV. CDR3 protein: CASSYEAEETQYF. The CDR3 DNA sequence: TGTGCCAGCAGCTACGAAGCCGAAGAGACCCAGTACTTC.

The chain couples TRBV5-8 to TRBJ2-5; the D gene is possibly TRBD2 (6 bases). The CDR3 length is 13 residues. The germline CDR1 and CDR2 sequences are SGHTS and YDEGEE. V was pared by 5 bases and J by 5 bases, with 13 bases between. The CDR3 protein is CASRPRGSETQYF. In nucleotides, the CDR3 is TGTGCCAGCAGACCCCGGGGGTCCGAGACCCAGTACTTC.

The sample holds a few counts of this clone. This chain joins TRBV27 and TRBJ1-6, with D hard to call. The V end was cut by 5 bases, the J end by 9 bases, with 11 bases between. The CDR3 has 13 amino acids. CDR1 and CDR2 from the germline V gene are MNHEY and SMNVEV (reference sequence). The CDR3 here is CASSEIMFSPLHF. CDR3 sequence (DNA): TGTGCCAGCAGTGAGATTATGTTTTCACCCCTCCACTTT.